The following is a TCR beta chain sequence with its context. This specimen belongs to a study of blood T cell repertoires in COVID-19. The wider study: Acute-phase and convalescent COVID-19 samples originated in the United States, Italy and Spain. Sample material is recorded as cDNA or gDNA derived from T cells, B-cell-depleted T cells, or PBMCs.

The V gene lost 6 bases and the J gene lost 0 bases, with 15 bases spanning the gap. CDR1 and CDR2 (germline): MNHEY, SMNVEV (reference sequence). There are 16 residues in the CDR3. Authors' processing steps: Nucleated cell counts were estimated from reference gene primer amplification. Measured with immunoSEQ multiplex PCR; TCRdb has only the in-frame clones, and not every one. V and J calls and clone size are given by that table; D and trimming were obtained from the DNA. The sample holds roughly 290,000 clones; about 89% are singletons and the top ten take around 0.8%. Source material: peripheral blood. The chain has TRBV27 and TRBJ1-5, with a possible D match to TRBD1 (5 bases). This receptor was taken from a man aged 25-40 years with acute or convalescent COVID-19. CDR3 sequence (DNA): TGTGCCAGCAGCCCAAGGTGGGGGGATAGCAATCAGCCCCAGCATTTT. It is translated as CASSPRWGDSNQPQHF.